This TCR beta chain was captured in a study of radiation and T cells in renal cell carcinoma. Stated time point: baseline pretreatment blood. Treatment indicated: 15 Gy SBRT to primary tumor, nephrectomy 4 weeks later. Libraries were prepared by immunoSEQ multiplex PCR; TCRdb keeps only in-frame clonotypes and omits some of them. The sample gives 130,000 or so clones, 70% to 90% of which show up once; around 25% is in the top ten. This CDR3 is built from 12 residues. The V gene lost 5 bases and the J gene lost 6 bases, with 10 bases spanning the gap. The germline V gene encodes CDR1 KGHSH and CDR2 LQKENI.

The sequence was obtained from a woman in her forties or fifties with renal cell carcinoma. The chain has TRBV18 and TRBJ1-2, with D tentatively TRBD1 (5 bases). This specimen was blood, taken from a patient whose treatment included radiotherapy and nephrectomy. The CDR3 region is CASSRDSHGYTF. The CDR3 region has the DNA TGTGCCAGCTCAAGAGACAGTCATGGCTACACCTTC.